The clone carrying this TCR beta chain appeared a few times. Its target is unknown. Germline assignment: CDR1 SGHTA and CDR2 FQGNSA. The CDR3 totals 13 residues. With 10 bases removed from V and 5 bases from J, the gap between germline ends came to 12 bases. Cultured CD4+ T cell DNA was sequenced using the Oncomine TCR Beta short-read assay. Cultured CD4+ T cells were the source of extracted genomic DNA. TCRdb passed the PCR reads through MiXCR, listing each CDR3 protein once. The sample carries 15,000 to 20,000 distinct CDR3 sequences, roughly 50% recorded once. The data were obtained in a study of vaccination and CD4 T cells after COVID-19. Study-level information: Six males and four females constituted the convalescent cohort, two of whom were Hispanic. The post-COVID sampling time was a median roughly 100 days after diagnosis, ranging from 35 to 161.

Specified treatment: approximately nine-day PBMC culture with coronavirus spike peptide pools or control peptides (ViraFEST assay). Study conclusions and caveats: Convalescent patients gained a median 86.3% of their reactive clones only post-vaccination.

The chain links TRBV7-2 to TRBJ1-6, with a possible D match to TRBD1 (5 bases). Sequencing was performed on CD4+ T cells from blood, cultured in vitro, taken before SARS-CoV-2 vaccination. The clonotype was recovered from a human donor who had recovered from COVID-19. CDR3 amino acids: CATSEGNNSPLHF. For the CDR3, the DNA is TGTGCCACTTCGGAGGGGAATAATTCACCCCTCCACTTT.